This note documents a single TCR beta chain sequence. Its antigen is undetermined. Both 60 Vbeta primers and 13 Jbeta primers went into the PCR. Per the authors' pipeline: There were around 80 million unique TCR beta chains by a later count, and about 11 million of them were shared. TCRdb's table, derived via immunoSEQ multiplex PCR, lists solely in-frame clones and lacks some. V, J and clone size are those of that table, while D and trimming were read from the DNA. Among some 130,000 clones listed, 65% to 90% were seen once. The sample comes from a study of cytomegalovirus exposure and HLA in healthy donors. Study conclusions and caveats: Sequencing depth across donors, presence/absence analyses assumed, was roughly uniform. Cytomegalovirus association was listed for about 160 TCR beta chains. About 87% or about 30% of the time was how often most TCR beta V segments were productive, according to an earlier analysis.

Between the trimmed V and J ends, which lost 7 bases and 4 bases, there was a span of 26 bases. The CDR3 length is 17 residues. CDR1 is SGHVS, CDR2 FQNEAQ, per germline. The sequence was obtained from a girl aged 2 to 9 in good health and CMV-seronegative. Sequenced: PBMCs. This chain uses TRBV7-8 with TRBJ2-7; tentatively, D is TRBD1 (5 bases). CDR3 in DNA: TGTGCCAGCACTTTTGGGCCCTCTGCCAGGGAACTTTACGAGCAGTACTTC. Its translation: CASTFGPSARELYEQYF.